The next 9 T cell receptor beta chains were all read from a single sample in a study of OX40 agonist ivuxolimab in advanced cancers. Assay used: immunoSEQ multiplex PCR; TCRdb lists only in-frame clones, some missing. The data contain tens of thousands of clones, around nine tenths of them singletons. The sample in question was CD4+ or CD8+ T cells sorted from blood, obtained in a trial of the OX40 agonist ivuxolimab. The receptors shown here come from an adult with an advanced solid tumor such as melanoma, head and neck, liver or kidney cancer.

This clone was observed a single time. J is TRBJ1-2 and V is TRBV19; 10 positions match TRBD1. The CDR3 is 19 residues long. The germline V gene has CDR1 LNHDA and CDR2 SQIVND (reference sequence). V was clipped by 4 bases and J by 7 bases; unmatched bases: 21. The CDR3 region has the DNA TGTGCCAGTAGTAAACCTCCGAAGACAGGGGGCGGTGAGTACGTTGGCTACACCTTC. This sequence encodes CASSKPPKTGGGEYVGYTF.

V is TRBV5-8 and J is TRBJ2-1, with 11 bases that match TRBD2. The CDR3 has 16 amino acids. Germline V gene sequence: CDR1 SGHTS, CDR2 YDEGEE. V was pared by 2 bases and J by 7 bases, with 8 bases of the junction left unmatched. The chain's CDR3 is CASSLPGLAALNEQFF. DNA for the CDR3: TGTGCCAGCAGCTTACCGGGACTAGCGGCCCTAAATGAGCAGTTCTTC.

The chain recombines TRBV6-4 with TRBJ2-2; TRBD2 aligns across 11 bases. The length of the CDR3 is 17 residues. The germline CDR1 and CDR2 sequences are MRHNA and SNTAGT. J lost 0 bases, V lost 6 bases, and 6 bases had no gene match. The CDR3 loop is CASRPLAGGPNTGELFF. CDR3 DNA sequence: TGTGCCAGCAGGCCTCTAGCGGGAGGCCCGAACACCGGGGAGCTGTTTTTT.

This chain connects TRBV5-5 to TRBJ1-5; the D gene is possibly TRBD1 (5 bases). The CDR3 sequence is 15 residues long. CDR1 is SGHKS and CDR2 is YYEKEE in the germline V gene (reference sequence). V was cut by 2 bases and J by 3 bases, with 12 bases left in between. The CDR3 DNA is TGTGCCAGCAGCTTTCTGGGGGACCTCAATCAGCCCCAGCATTTT. Its translation is CASSFLGDLNQPQHF.

This sequence joins TRBV29-1 and TRBJ1-1; D may be TRBD1 (6 bases). In germline, CDR1 is SQVTM, CDR2 ANQGSEA. The CDR3 loop spans 16 amino acids. V was shortened by 5 bases and J by 1 base, with 20 bases between the two germline ends. CDR3 nucleotides: TGCAGCGTTTACGAGATCAGTACAGGGTCGAACACTGAAGCTTTCTTT. It codes for CSVYEISTGSNTEAFF. Full variable domain (remainder filled in from reference TRBV29-1 and TRBJ1-1): SAVISQKPSRDICQRGTSLTIQCQVDSQVTMMFWYRQQPGQSLTLIATANQGSEATYESGFVIDKFPISRPNLTFSTLTVSNMSPEDSSIYLCSVYEISTGSNTEAFFGQGTRLTVV.

The chain employs TRBV4-2 and TRBJ2-1, with 10 bases lining up with TRBD2. The V gene's germline CDR1 is LGHNA and CDR2 YNFKEQ. The trim removed 1 base at V and 6 bases at J, leaving 3 bases unmatched. This CDR3 is built from 15 residues. This chain's CDR3 is CASSQAAGGPNEQFF. The CDR3 DNA reads TGTGCCAGCAGCCAAGCAGCGGGAGGGCCCAATGAGCAGTTCTTC.

This sequence joins TRBV10-3 and TRBJ2-5; TRBD2 aligns across 8 bases. Germline CDR1 and CDR2: ENHRY and SYGVKD. V shed 3 bases and J 4 bases; nucleotides not matched to a gene: 4. The CDR3 has 14 amino acids. The CDR3 nucleotides read TGTGCCATCAGTGAAAAGCGGGAGAGAGAGACCCAGTACTTC. Translated: CAISEKRERETQYF.

The CDR3 DNA sequence: TGTGCCAGCAGCCCTGGACAGGGATGGGCTGGGGCCAACGTCCTGACTTTC. Residues: CASSPGQGWAGANVLTF. The chain combines TRBV7-9 with TRBJ2-6, with TRBD1 identical over 8 bases. Germline loops: CDR1 SEHNR, CDR2 FQNEAQ (reference sequence). J lost 2 bases, V lost 5 bases, and 8 bases had no gene match. This CDR3 comprises 17 residues.

The V and J genes are TRBV4-1 and TRBJ2-3; TRBD1 might be the D (5 bases). Trimming took off 4 bases at V and 1 base at J, with 9 bases between the two ends. This CDR3 contains 14 residues. CDR1 is MGHRA and CDR2 is YSYEKL in the germline V gene. The CDR3: CASSRQQGTDTQYF. The DNA of the CDR3 is TGCGCCAGCAGCCGACAACAGGGCACAGATACGCAGTATTTT.